The source of this T cell receptor (beta chain) is a study of human T cells and chemical hapten exposure. Study-level background: Predominantly women, the patients had alopecia areata, totalis or universalis.

A few counts support this clonotype. What the library attached to individual cDNA molecules were unique molecular identifiers. TCRdb fed the RACE reads into MiXCR, producing one record per CDR3 protein. The sample holds 70,000 to 75,000 distinct CDR3 sequences, 32% seen once. This CDR3 region has 15 residues. Trimming at V came to 5 bases and at J to 3 bases, leaving 10 bases not matched to a gene. Described time point: patch test 1, 2 weeks after DPC sensitization. Treatment in this sample: therapeutic diphenylcyclopropenone sensitization with weekly scalp DPC. This specimen consisted of whole blood, obtained in connection with sensitization to the hapten diphenylcyclopropenone (DPC). The V and J genes are TRBV12-3 or TRBV12-4 and TRBJ2-7, with 7 bases lining up with TRBD2. This clonotype was sampled from a man aged 35-49 years with alopecia areata. Some clones in this sample may be carry-over from other donors' samples. The CDR3 sequence is CASSLSGRGGYEQYF. CDR3 nucleotide sequence: TGTGCCAGCAGTCTTAGCGGGCGCGGCGGCTACGAGCAGTACTTC.